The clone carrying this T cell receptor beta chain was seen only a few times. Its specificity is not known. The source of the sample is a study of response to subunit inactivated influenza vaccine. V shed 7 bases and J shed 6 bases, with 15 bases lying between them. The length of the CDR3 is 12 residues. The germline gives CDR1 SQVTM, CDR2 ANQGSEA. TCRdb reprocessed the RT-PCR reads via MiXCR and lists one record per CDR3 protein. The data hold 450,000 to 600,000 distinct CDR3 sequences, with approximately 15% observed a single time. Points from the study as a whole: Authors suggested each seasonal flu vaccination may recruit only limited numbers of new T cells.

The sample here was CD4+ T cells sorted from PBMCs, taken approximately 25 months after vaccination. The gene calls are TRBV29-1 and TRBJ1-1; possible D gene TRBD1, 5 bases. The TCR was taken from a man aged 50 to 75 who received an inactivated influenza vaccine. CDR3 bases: TGCAGCGCAAGGGCTGGGGGTGCTGAAGCTTTCTTT. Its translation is CSARAGGAEAFF.